The clone carrying this TCR beta chain showed up just once. The antigen remains undetermined. Trimming removed 6 bases from V and 7 bases from J, with 19 bases in between. Per germline, CDR1 MNHNY and CDR2 SVGAGI (reference sequence). The CDR3 length is 14 residues. This specimen comes from a study of vaccination effects on CD4 cells after COVID-19. CD4+ T cell isolation took place after about nine days of culture. SARS-CoV-2 infection was confirmed by PCR in the person between March and December 2020. Produced via immunoSEQ multiplex PCR; TCRdb's table is partial and in-frame only. The data contain about 45,000 clones, roughly 80% of them seen just once; the ten biggest clones take up roughly 9.4%.

This chain uses TRBV6-6 with TRBJ2-7; D tentatively fits TRBD1 or TRBD2 (7 bases each). This sequence was found in a human donor who had a prior SARS-CoV-2 infection. The specimen was CD4+ T cells from PBMCs cultured without peptide, collected before COVID-19 vaccination. For the CDR3, the DNA is TGTGCCAGCAGCCCTCGGGCAGGGGGGGGAGAGCAGTACTTC. Translated, it gives CASSPRAGGGEQYF.